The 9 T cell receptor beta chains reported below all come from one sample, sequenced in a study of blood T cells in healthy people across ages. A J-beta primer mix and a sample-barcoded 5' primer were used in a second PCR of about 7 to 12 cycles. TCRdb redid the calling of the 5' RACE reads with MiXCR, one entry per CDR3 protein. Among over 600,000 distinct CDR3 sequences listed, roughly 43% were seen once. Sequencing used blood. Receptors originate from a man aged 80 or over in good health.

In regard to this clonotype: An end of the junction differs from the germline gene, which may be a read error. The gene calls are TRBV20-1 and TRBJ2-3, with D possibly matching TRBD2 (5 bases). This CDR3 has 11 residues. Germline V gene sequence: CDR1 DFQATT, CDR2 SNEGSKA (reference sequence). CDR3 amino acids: CSADTRDAQYF. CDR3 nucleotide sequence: TGCAGTGCCGACACTAGAGATGCGCAGTATTTT.

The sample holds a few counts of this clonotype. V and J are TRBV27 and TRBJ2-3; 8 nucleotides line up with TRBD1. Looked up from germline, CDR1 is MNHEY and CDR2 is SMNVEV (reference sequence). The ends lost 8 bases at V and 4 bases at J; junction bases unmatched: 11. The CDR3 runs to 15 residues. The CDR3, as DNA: TGTGCCAGCGGGGGGACAGGCTATATGGCAGATACGCAGTATTTT. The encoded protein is CASGGTGYMADTQYF.

This CDR3 reads CATTDQQGGGEKLFF. The CDR3 region has the DNA TGTGCCACCACAGATCAACAGGGCGGGGGTGAAAAACTGTTTTTT. The rearrangement links TRBV12-3 or TRBV12-4 to TRBJ1-4, with a tentative D call TRBD1 (6 bases). The CDR3 sequence is 15 residues long. With 10 bases removed from V and 7 bases from J, the gap between germline ends came to 22 bases.

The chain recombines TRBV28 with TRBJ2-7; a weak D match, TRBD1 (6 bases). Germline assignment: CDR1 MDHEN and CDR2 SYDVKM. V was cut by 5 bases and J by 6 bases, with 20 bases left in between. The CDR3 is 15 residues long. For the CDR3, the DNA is TGTGCCAGCAGTCCCACCAGGACAGTAATATCCGAGCAGTACTTC. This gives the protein CASSPTRTVISEQYF.

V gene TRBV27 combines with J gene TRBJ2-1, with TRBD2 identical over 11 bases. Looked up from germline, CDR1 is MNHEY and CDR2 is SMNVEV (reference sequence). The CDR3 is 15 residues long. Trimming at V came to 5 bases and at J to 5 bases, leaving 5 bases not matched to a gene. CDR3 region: CASSPLAGGHNEQFF. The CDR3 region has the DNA TGTGCCAGCAGTCCCTTAGCGGGAGGGCACAATGAGCAGTTCTTC.

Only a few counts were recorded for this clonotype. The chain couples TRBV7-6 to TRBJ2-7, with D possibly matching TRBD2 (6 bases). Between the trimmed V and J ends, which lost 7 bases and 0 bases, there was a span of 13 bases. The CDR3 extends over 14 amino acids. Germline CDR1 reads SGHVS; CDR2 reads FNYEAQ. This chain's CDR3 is CASTRTTSSYEQYF. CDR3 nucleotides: TGTGCCAGCACTAGGACGACTAGCTCCTACGAGCAGTACTTC.

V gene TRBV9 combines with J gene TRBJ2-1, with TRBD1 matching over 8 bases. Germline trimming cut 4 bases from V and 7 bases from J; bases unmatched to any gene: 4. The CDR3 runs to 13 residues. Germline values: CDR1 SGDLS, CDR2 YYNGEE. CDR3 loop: CASSSRTGNEQFF. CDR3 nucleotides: TGTGCCAGCAGCTCCCGGACAGGGAATGAGCAGTTCTTC.

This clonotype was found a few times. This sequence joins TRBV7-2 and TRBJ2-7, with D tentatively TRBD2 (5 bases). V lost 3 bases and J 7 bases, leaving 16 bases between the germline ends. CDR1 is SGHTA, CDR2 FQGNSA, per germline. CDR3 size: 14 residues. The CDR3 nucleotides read TGTGCCAGCAGCTTGGGAGTGAGCCCCGCGGAGCAGTACTTC. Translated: CASSLGVSPAEQYF.

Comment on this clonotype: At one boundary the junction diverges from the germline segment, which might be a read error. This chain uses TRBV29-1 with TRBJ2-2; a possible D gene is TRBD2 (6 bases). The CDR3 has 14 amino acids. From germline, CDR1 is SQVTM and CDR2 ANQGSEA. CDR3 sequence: CSVGEGTNTGGLFF. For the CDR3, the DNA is TGCAGCGTTGGGGAAGGGACGAACACCGGGGGGCTGTTTTTT.